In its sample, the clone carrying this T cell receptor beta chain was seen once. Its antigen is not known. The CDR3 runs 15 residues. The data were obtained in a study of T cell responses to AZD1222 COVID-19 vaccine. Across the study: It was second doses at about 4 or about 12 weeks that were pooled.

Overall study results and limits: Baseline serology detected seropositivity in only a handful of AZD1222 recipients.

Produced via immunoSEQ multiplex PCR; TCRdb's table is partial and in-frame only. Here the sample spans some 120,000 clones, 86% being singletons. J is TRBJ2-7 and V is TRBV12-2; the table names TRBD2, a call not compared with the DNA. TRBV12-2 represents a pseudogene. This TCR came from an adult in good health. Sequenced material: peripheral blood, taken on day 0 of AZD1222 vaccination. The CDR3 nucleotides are TGTGCAAGTCGCCCCATAGCGGACTTGGGGAACGAGCAGTACTTC. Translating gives CASRPIADLGNEQYF.